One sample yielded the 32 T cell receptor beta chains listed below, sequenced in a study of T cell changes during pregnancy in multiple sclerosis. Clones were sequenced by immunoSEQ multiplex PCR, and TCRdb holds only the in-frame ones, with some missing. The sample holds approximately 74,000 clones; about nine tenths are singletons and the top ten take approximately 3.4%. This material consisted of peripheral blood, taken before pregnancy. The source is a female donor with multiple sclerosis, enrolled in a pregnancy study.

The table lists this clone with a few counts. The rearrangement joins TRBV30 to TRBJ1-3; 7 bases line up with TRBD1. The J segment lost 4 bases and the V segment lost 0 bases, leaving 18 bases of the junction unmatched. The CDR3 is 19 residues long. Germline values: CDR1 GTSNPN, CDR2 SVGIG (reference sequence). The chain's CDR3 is CAWSVAPEDREGTGNTIYF. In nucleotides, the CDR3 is TGTGCCTGGAGTGTAGCCCCCGAAGACAGGGAAGGAACCGGAAACACCATATATTTT.

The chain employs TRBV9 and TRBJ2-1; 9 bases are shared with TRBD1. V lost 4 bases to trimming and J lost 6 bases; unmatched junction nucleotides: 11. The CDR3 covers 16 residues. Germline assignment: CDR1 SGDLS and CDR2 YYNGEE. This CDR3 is CASSSSPVGQGNEQFF. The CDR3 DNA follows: TGTGCCAGCAGCTCCTCCCCAGTGGGACAGGGCAATGAGCAGTTCTTC. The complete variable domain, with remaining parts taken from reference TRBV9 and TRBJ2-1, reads DSGVTQTPKHLITATGQRVTLRCSPRSGDLSVYWYQQSLDQGLQFLIQYYNGEERAKGNILERFSAQQFPDLHSELNLSSLELGDSALYFCASSSSPVGQGNEQFFGPGTRLTVL.

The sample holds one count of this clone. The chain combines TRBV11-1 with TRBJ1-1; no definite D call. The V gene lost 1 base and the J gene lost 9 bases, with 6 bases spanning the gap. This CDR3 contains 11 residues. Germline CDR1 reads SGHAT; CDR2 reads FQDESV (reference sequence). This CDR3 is CASSLGGQAFF. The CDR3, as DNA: TGTGCCAGCAGCTTAGGAGGGCAAGCTTTCTTT.

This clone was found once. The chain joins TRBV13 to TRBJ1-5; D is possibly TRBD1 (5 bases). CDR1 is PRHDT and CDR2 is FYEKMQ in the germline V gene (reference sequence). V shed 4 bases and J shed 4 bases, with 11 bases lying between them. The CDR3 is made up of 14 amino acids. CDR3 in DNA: TGTGCCAGCAGCTCCGGGGGACGTAATCAGCCCCAGCATTTT. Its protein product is CASSSGGRNQPQHF. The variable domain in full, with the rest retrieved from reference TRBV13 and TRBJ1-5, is AAGVIQSPRHLIKEKRETATLKCYPIPRHDTVYWYQQGPGQDPQFLISFYEKMQSDKGSIPDRFSAQQFSDYHSELNMSSLELGDSALYFCASSSGGRNQPQHFGDGTRLSIL.

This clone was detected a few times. Here the CDR3 DNA reads TGTGCCAGCAGTTATCAGGTGTTCTCACCCCTCCACTTT. Translated, it gives CASSYQVFSPLHF. The chain joins TRBV6-5 to TRBJ1-6, with unresolved D. The V end was cut by 3 bases, the J end by 10 bases, with 10 bases between. The CDR3 sequence is 13 residues long. Germline V gene data show CDR1 as MNHEY and CDR2 as SVGAGI.

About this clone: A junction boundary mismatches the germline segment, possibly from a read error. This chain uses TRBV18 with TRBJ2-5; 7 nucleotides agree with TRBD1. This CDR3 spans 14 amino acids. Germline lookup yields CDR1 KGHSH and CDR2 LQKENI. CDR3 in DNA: TGTGCCAGCTCCCCACCGGGACAGCGAGAGACCCAGTACTTC. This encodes CASSPPGQRETQYF.

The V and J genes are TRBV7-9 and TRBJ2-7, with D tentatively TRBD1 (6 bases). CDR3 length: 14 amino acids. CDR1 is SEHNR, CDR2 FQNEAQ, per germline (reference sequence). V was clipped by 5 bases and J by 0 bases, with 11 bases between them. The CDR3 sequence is CASSVQGSSYEQYF. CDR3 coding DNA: TGTGCCAGCAGCGTACAGGGAAGCTCCTACGAGCAGTACTTC.

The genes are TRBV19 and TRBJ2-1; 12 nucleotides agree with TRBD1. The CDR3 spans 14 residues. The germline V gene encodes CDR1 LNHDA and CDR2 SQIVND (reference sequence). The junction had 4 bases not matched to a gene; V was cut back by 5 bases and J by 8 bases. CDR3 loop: CASSSGQGAYEQFF. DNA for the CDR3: TGTGCCAGTAGTTCGGGACAGGGGGCTTATGAGCAGTTCTTC.

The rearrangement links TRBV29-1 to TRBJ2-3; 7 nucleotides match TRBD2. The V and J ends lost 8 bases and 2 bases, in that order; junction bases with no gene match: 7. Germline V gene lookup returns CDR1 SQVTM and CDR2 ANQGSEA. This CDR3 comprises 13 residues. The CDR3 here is CSTGEGYTDTQYF. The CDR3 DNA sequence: TGCAGCACCGGGGAGGGTTACACAGATACGCAGTATTTT.

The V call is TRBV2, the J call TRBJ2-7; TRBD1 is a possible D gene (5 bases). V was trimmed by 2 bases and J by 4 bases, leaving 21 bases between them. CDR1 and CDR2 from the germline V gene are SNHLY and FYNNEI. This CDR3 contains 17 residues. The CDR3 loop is CASSEPGRGAPFYEQYF. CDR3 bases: TGTGCCAGCAGTGAACCCGGTAGGGGTGCCCCCTTTTACGAGCAGTACTTC.

The CDR3 nucleotides read TGTGCCAGTAGTATTAATGGAGGTCAGCCCCAGCATTTT. It translates to CASSINGGQPQHF. The V gene is TRBV19, the J gene TRBJ1-5; D call uncertain. CDR3 size: 13 residues. The germline V and J ends were trimmed by 3 bases and 6 bases, with 9 bases remaining between them. Germline CDR1 LNHDA, CDR2 SQIVND (reference sequence). The whole variable domain, filled in from reference TRBV19 and TRBJ1-5, reads DGGITQSPKYLFRKEGQNVTLSCEQNLNHDAMYWYRQDPGQGLRLIYYSQIVNDFQKGDIAEGYSVSREKKESFPLTVTSAQKNPTAFYLCASSINGGQPQHFGDGTRLSIL.

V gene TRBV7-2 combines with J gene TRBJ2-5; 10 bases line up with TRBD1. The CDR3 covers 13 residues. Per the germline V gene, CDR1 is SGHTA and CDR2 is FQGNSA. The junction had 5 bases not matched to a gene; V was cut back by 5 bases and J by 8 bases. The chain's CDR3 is CASSPTGGQTQYF. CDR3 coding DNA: TGTGCCAGCAGCCCGACAGGGGGCCAAACCCAGTACTTC.

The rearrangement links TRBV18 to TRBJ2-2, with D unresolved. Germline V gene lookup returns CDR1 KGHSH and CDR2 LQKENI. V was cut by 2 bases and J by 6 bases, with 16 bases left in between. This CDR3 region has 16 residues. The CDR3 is CASSPVYLVGAGELFF. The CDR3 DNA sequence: TGTGCCAGCTCACCAGTTTATCTAGTCGGTGCCGGGGAGCTGTTTTTT.

CDR3 sequence reads: CASSQESGAWETQYF. For the CDR3, the DNA is TGCGCCAGCAGCCAGGAAAGTGGAGCTTGGGAGACCCAGTACTTC. The gene calls are TRBV4-3 and TRBJ2-5; D gene ambiguous. Germline assignment: CDR1 LGHNA and CDR2 YSLEER. The CDR3 totals 15 residues. V shed 3 bases and J shed 5 bases, with 16 bases lying between them.

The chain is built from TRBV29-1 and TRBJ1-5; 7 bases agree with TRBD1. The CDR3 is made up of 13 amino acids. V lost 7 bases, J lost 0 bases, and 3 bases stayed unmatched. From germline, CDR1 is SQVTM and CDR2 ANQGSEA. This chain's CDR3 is CSEGADSNQPQHF. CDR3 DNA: TGCAGCGAGGGGGCGGATAGCAATCAGCCCCAGCATTTT.

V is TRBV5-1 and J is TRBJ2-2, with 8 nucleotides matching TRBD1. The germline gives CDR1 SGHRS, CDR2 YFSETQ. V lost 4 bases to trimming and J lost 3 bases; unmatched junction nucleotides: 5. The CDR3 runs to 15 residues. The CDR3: CASSRLGQDTGELFF. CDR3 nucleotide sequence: TGCGCCAGCAGCCGACTGGGACAGGACACCGGGGAGCTGTTTTTT.

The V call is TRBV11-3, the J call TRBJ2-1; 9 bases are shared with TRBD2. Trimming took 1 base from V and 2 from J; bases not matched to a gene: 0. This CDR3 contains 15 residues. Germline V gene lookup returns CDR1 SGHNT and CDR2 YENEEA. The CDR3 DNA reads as TGTGCCAGCAGCTTAGTAGCGGGAGCCTACAATGAGCAGTTCTTC. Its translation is CASSLVAGAYNEQFF. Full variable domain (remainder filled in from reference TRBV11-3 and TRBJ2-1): EAGVVQSPRYKIIEKKQPVAFWCNPISGHNTLYWYLQNLGQGPELLIRYENEEAVDDSQLPKDRFSAERLKGVDSTLKIQPAELGDSAVYLCASSLVAGAYNEQFFGPGTRLTVL.

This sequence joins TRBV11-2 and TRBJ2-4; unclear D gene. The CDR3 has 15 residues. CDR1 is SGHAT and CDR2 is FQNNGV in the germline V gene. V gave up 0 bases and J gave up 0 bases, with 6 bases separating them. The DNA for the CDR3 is TGTGCCAGCAGCTTAGATCCCTTAGCCAAAAACATTCAGTACTTC. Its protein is CASSLDPLAKNIQYF.

The CDR3, as DNA: TGTGCCAGTAAACTAAAACCCCTCGGGTTTCAGCCCCAGCATTTT. Amino acids: CASKLKPLGFQPQHF. The rearrangement links TRBV19 to TRBJ1-5; D is uncertain. Germline V gene lookup returns CDR1 LNHDA and CDR2 SQIVND (reference sequence). Trimming cost V 7 bases and J 6 bases, with 19 bases left between them. The CDR3 is made up of 15 amino acids.

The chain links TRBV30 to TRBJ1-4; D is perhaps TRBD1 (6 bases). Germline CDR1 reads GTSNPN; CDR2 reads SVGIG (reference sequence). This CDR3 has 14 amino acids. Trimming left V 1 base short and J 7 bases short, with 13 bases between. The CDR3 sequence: CAWSARGGGEKLFF. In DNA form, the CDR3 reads TGTGCCTGGAGTGCCCGGGGGGGCGGTGAAAAACTGTTTTTT.

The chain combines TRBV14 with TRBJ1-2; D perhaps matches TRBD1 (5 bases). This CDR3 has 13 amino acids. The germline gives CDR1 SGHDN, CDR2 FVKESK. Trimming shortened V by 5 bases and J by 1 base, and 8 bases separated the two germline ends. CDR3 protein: CASSRTLNYGYTF. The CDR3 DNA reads TGTGCCAGCAGCAGGACACTTAACTATGGCTACACCTTC.

The CDR3 nucleotides are TGTGCCAGCAGCCAAGTCCCGGGACAGGGTGAAGCTTTCTTT. This sequence encodes CASSQVPGQGEAFF. V usage is TRBV5-5 and J usage is TRBJ1-1; 9 bases fit TRBD1. CDR3 length: 14 residues. Germline trimming cut 4 bases from V and 7 bases from J; bases unmatched to any gene: 8. Germline CDR1 reads SGHKS; CDR2 reads YYEKEE (reference sequence). The full variable domain, in which reference TRBV5-5 and TRBJ1-1 provide the parts outside the CDR3, is DAGVTQSPTHLIKTRGQQVTLRCSPISGHKSVSWYQQVLGQGPQFIFQYYEKEERGRGNFPDRFSARQFPNYSSELNVNALLLGDSALYLCASSQVPGQGEAFFGQGTRLTVV.

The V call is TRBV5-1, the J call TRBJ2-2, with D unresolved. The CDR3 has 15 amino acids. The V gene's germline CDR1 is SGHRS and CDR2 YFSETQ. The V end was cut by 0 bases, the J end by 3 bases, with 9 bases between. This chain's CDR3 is CASSLETAYTGELFF. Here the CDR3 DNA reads TGCGCCAGCAGCTTGGAAACAGCCTACACCGGGGAGCTGTTTTTT. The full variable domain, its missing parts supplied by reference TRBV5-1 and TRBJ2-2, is KAGVTQTPRYLIKTRGQQVTLSCSPISGHRSVSWYQQTPGQGLQFLFEYFSETQRNKGNFPGRFSGRQFSNSRSEMNVSTLELGDSALYLCASSLETAYTGELFFGEGSRLTVL.

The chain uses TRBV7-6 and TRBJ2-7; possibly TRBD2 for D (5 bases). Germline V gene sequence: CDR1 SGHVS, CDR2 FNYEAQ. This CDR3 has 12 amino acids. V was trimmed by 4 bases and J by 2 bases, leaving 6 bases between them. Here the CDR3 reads CASSSGTYEQYF. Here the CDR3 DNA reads TGTGCCAGCAGCTCCGGGACCTACGAGCAGTACTTC. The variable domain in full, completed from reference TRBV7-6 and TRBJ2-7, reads GAGVSQSPRYKVTKRGQDVALRCDPISGHVSLYWYRQALGQGPEFLTYFNYEAQQDKSGLPNDRFSAERPEGSISTLTIQRTEQRDSAMYRCASSSGTYEQYFGPGTRLTVT.

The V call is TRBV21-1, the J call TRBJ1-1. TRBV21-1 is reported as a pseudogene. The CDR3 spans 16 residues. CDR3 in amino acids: CASSKALKGRDTEAFF. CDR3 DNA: TGTGCCAGCAGCAAAGCGCTGAAAGGGCGGGACACTGAAGCTTTCTTT.

CDR3 amino acids: CASSLASGGNSGDTQYF. For the CDR3, the DNA is TGTGCCAGCAGCTTAGCTAGCGGGGGTAATTCAGGAGATACGCAGTATTTT. V is TRBV7-8 and J is TRBJ2-3, with TRBD2 identical over 9 bases. V was pared by 0 bases and J by 5 bases, with 9 bases of the junction left unmatched. The CDR3 totals 17 residues. Looked up from germline, CDR1 is SGHVS and CDR2 is FQNEAQ.

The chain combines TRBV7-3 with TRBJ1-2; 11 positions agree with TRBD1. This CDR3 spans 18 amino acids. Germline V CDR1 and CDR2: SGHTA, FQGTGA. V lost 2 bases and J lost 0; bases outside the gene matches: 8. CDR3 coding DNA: TGTGCCAGCAGCTTACAGGCCGGGACAGGGGGACCTAACTATGGCTACACCTTC. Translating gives CASSLQAGTGGPNYGYTF.

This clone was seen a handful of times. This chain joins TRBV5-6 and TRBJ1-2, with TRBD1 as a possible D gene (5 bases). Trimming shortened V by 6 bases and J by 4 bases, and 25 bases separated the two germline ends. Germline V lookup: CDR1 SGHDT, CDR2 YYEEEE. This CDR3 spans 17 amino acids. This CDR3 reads CASTNVPGSRLAYGYTF. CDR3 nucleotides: TGTGCCAGCACCAACGTCCCAGGGTCCCGCCTCGCCTATGGCTACACCTTC.

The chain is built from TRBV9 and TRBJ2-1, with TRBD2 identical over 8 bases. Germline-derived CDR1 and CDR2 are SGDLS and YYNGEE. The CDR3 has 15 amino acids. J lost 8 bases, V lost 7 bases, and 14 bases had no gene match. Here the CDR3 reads CASGPWGREADEQFF. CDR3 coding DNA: TGTGCCAGCGGCCCCTGGGGGCGGGAGGCGGATGAGCAGTTCTTC.

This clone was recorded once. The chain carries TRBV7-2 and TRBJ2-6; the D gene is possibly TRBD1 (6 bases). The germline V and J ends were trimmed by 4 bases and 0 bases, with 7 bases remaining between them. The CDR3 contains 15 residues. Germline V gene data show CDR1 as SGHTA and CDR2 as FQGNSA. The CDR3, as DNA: TGTGCCAGCAGCTCGACAGGCTCTGGGGCCAACGTCCTGACTTTC. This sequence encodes CASSSTGSGANVLTF.

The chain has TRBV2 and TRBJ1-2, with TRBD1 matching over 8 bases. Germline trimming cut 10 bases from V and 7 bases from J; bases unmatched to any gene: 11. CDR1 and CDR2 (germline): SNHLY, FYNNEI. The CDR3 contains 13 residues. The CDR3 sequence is CATRDRSLVGYTF. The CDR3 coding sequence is TGTGCCACCCGGGACAGGTCCTTGGTTGGCTACACCTTC.

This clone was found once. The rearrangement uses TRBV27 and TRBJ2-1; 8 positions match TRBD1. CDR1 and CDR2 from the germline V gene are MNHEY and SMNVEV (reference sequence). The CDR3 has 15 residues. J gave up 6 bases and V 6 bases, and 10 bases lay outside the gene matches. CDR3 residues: CASRSDRDEGNEQFF. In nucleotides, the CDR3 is TGTGCCAGCAGATCGGACAGGGATGAGGGCAATGAGCAGTTCTTC.